This is a list of T cell receptor beta chains from one sample in a study of cytomegalovirus exposure and HLA in healthy donors. Data came from immunoSEQ multiplex PCR; TCRdb stores just in-frame clones and leaves some out. The sample consists of some 290,000 clones, 70% to 90% of them appearing once. Sequencing input: PBMCs. The receptors were sampled from a man aged 25 to 40 in good health and CMV-seronegative. Both conserved end residues are part of each CDR3. D genes are given only for firm matches. Only part of the rows carry a size: once, few, many, or a class if the clone is expanded.

J | size | V | D | DNA | CDR3
TRBJ2-2 | NA | TRBV30 | NA | TGTGCCTGGACTTTCGGAGGGCTGAGCGGGGAGCTGTTTTTT | CAWTFGGLSGELFF
TRBJ1-4 | once | TRBV19 | TRBD1 | TGTGCCAGTAACGGGGACAGGCAAGCAACTAATGAAAAACTGTTTTTT | CASNGDRQATNEKLFF
TRBJ1-4 | NA | TRBV5-1 | TRBD1 | TGCGCCAGCAGCTTGGGGACAGGGAGTAATGAAAAACTGTTTTTT | CASSLGTGSNEKLFF
TRBJ2-7 | NA | TRBV7-2 | TRBD1 | TGTGCCAGCAGCGCCCGGGACAGCCTAAACTACGAGCAGTACTTC | CASSARDSLNYEQYF
TRBJ2-6 | once | TRBV4-1 | NA | TGCGCCAGCAGCCAAGATATGCACCCTAGCTCTGGGGCCAACGTCCTGACTTTC | CASSQDMHPSSGANVLTF
TRBJ2-7 | NA | TRBV6-5 | TRBD1 | TGTGCCAGCACCAGACCGGGACAGGGGACCTACGAGCAGTACTTC | CASTRPGQGTYEQYF
TRBJ2-3 | NA | TRBV6-6 | TRBD2 | TGTGCCAGCAGTTACGCCGGGACTAGCGCCCCAGATACGCAGTATTTT | CASSYAGTSAPDTQYF
TRBJ2-7 | once | TRBV10-3 | NA | TGTGCCATCAGTGACGCGGGGTGGGAGCAGTACTTC | CAISDAGWEQYF
TRBJ1-1 | NA | TRBV27 | TRBD1 | TGTGCCAGCAGTTGGGACAGGTCGGGCACTGAAGCTTTCTTT | CASSWDRSGTEAFF
TRBJ1-6 | few | TRBV2 | NA | TGTGCCAGCACGCAACAGTATAATTCACCCCTCCACTTT | CASTQQYNSPLHF
TRBJ2-1 | NA | TRBV4-1 | TRBD2 | TGCGCCAGCACTAGGGAGACTAGCGGGGGTTACAATGAGCAGTTCTTC | CASTRETSGGYNEQFF
TRBJ2-1 | once | TRBV15 | TRBD2 | TGTGCCACCAGCAGAGATGGTAGCGGGGGGGTTGAGCAGTTCTTC | CATSRDGSGGVEQFF
TRBJ2-7 | many | TRBV15 | TRBD2 | TGTGCCACCAGCAGAGTTATAGCGGGGGGGCCGGACGAGCAGTACTTC | CATSRVIAGGPDEQYF
TRBJ2-5 | NA | TRBV5-4 | TRBD1 | TGTGCCAGCAGCGAGGACAGGGGTCAAGAGACCCAGTACTTC | CASSEDRGQETQYF
TRBJ2-3 | NA | TRBV14 | TRBD2 | TGTGCCAGCAGCCAAGAAACTAGCGTTACGCAGTATTTT | CASSQETSVTQYF
TRBJ2-4 | once | TRBV5-4 | NA | TGTGCCAGCAGCTTGAATCACGCAGGGTACCAAAACATTCAGTACTTC | CASSLNHAGYQNIQYF
TRBJ2-5 | few | TRBV5-4 | TRBD2 | TGTGCCAGCAGCTTGGGGCTAGCGGGGGAGACCCAGTACTTC | CASSLGLAGETQYF
TRBJ2-5 | NA | TRBV13 | TRBD1 | TGTGCCAGCAGCTCCGAGAGGGGGCCTTACTGGGAGACCCAGTACTTC | CASSSERGPYWETQYF
TRBJ1-5 | NA | TRBV4-1 | NA | TGCGCCAGCAGCCAAGATCGGGGGTCGAATCAGCCCCAGCATTTT | CASSQDRGSNQPQHF
TRBJ2-7 | NA | TRBV15 | NA | TGTGCCACCAGCAGAGATGGGGCGGGGCCCGGTAGGATCGAGCAGTACTTC | CATSRDGAGPGRIEQYF
TRBJ1-1 | NA | TRBV5-6 | NA | TGTGCCAGCAGCTTGATCGGGACTGAAGCTTTCTTT | CASSLIGTEAFF